This T cell receptor (beta chain) was identified during a study of blood T cell repertoires in COVID-19. For the study at large: Acute and convalescent COVID-19 samples came from the United States, Italy and Spain.

Germline loops: CDR1 LGHDT, CDR2 YNNKEL (reference sequence). The CDR3 consists of 14 residues. V lost 10 bases and J lost 4, with 20 bases in between. Original processing methods: By means of reference gene primer amplification, nucleated cell counts were estimated. Generated by immunoSEQ multiplex PCR, the TCRdb table keeps only in-frame clones and is missing some. V and J calls and clone size follow that table, whereas D and trimming were derived from the DNA. The table records around 260,000 clones, approximately 91% of them present only once. The chain joins TRBV3-1 (or the pseudogene TRBV3-2) to TRBJ2-7, with a weak D call TRBD2 (6 bases). This clonotype originated in a woman in her 40s who had recovered from COVID-19. Sequenced sample: peripheral blood. CDR3 DNA: TGTGCCACCCAGCCGGAGGGTGGCCGATACGAGCAGTACTTC. This sequence encodes CATQPEGGRYEQYF.